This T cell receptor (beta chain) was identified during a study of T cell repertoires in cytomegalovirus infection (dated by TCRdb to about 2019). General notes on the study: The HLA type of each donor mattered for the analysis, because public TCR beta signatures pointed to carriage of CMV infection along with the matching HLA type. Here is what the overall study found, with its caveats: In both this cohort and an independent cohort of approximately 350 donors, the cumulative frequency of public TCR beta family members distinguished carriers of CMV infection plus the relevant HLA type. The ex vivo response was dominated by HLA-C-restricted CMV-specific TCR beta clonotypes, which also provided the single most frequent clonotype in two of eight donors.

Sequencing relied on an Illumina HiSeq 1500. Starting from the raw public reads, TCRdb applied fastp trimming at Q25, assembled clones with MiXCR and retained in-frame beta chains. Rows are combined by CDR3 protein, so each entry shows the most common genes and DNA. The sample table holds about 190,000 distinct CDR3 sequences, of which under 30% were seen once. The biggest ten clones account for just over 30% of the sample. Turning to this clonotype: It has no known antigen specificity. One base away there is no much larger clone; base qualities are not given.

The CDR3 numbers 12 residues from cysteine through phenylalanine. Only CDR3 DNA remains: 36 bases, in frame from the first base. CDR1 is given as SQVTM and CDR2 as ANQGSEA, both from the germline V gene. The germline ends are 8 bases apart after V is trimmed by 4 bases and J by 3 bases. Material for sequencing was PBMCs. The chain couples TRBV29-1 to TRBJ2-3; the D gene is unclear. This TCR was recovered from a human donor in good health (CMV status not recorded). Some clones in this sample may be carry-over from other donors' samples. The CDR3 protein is CSVGPQTDTQYF. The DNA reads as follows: TGCAGCGTTGGACCTCAGACAGATACGCAGTATTTT.